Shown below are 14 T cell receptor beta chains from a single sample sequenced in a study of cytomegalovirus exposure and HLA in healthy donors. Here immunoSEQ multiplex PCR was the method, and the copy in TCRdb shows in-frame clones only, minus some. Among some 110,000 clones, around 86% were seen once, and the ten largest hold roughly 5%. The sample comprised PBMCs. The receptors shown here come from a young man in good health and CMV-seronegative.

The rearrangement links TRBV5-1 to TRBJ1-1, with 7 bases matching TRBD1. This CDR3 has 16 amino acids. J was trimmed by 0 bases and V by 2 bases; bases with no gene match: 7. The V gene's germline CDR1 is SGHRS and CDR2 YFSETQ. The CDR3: CASSFVGQRMNTEAFF. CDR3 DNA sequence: TGCGCCAGCAGCTTTGTGGGACAGAGAATGAACACTGAAGCTTTCTTT.

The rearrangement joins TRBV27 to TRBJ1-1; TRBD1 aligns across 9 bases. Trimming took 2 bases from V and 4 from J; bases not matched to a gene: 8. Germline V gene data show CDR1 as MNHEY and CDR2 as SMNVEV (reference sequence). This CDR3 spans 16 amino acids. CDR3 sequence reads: CASSLRASTGGTEAFF. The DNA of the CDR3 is TGTGCCAGCAGTTTACGCGCCTCGACAGGGGGCACTGAAGCTTTCTTT.

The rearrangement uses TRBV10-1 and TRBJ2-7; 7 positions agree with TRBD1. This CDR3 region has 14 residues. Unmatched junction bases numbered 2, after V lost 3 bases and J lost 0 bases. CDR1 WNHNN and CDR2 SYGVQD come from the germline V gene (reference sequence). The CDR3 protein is CASSDQGVSYEQYF. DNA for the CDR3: TGCGCCAGCAGTGACCAGGGGGTCTCCTACGAGCAGTACTTC.

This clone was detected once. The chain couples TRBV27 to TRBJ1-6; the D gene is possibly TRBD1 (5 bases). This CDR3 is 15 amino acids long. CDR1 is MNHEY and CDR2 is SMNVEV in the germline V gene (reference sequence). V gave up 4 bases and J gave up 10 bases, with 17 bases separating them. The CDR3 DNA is TGTGCCAGCAGTTCGCATCCGGGGGGAGAATCACCCCTCCACTTT. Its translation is CASSSHPGGESPLHF.

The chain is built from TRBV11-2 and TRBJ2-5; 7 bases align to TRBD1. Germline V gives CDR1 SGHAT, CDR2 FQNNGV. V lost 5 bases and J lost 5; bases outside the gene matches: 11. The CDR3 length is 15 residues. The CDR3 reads CASSPLNLQGETQYF. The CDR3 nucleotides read TGTGCCAGCAGCCCCCTTAACCTACAGGGGGAGACCCAGTACTTC.

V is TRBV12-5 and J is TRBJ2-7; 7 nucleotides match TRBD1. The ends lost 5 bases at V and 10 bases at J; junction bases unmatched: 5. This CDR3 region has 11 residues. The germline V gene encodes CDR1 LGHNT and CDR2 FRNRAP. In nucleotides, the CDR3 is TGTGCTAGTGGTCCGGGACAGAGACAGTACTTC. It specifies CASGPGQRQYF.

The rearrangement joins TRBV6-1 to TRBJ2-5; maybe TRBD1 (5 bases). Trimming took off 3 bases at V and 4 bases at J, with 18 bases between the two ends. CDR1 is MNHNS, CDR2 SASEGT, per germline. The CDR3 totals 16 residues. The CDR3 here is CASSDYEEPRGETQYF. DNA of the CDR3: TGTGCCAGCAGTGATTATGAGGAACCAAGGGGAGAGACCCAGTACTTC.

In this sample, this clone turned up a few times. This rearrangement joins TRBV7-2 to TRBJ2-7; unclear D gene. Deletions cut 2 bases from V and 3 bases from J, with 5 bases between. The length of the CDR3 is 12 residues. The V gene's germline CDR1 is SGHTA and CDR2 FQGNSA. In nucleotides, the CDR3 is TGTGCCAGCAGCTTAACAAGCTACGAGCAGTACTTC. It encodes CASSLTSYEQYF.

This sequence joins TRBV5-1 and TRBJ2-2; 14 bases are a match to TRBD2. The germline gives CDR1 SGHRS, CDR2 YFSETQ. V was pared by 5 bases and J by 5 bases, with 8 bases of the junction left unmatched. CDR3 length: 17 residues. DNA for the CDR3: TGCGCCAGCAGATCCGGACTAGCGGGAGGAGGGACCGGGGAGCTGTTTTTT. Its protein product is CASRSGLAGGGTGELFF.

CDR3 region: CASSPQSIITDEQYF. The CDR3 DNA reads as TGTGCCAGCTCACCACAGTCGATTATCACGGACGAGCAGTACTTC. This chain uses TRBV18 with TRBJ2-7; D unresolved. CDR1 and CDR2 from the germline V gene are KGHSH and LQKENI. V was trimmed by 1 base and J by 5 bases, leaving 15 bases between them. The CDR3 covers 15 residues. The entire variable domain, with the rest obtained from reference TRBV18 and TRBJ2-7, is as follows: NAGVMQNPRHLVRRRGQEARLRCSPMKGHSHVYWYRQLPEEGLKFMVYLQKENIIDESGMPKERFSAEFPKEGPSILRIQQVVRGDSAAYFCASSPQSIITDEQYFGPGTRLTVT.

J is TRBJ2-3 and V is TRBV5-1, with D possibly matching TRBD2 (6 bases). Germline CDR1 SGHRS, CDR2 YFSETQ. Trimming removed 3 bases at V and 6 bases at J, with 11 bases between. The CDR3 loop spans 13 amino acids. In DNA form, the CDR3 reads TGCGCCAGCAGCTCGACCCGGGGGGATACGCAGTATTTT. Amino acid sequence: CASSSTRGDTQYF. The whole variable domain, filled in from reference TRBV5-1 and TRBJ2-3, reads KAGVTQTPRYLIKTRGQQVTLSCSPISGHRSVSWYQQTPGQGLQFLFEYFSETQRNKGNFPGRFSGRQFSNSRSEMNVSTLELGDSALYLCASSSTRGDTQYFGPGTRLTVL.

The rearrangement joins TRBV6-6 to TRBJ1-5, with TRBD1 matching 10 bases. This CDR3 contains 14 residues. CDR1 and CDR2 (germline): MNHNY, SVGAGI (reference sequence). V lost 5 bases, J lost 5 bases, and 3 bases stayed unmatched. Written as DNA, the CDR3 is TGTGCCAGCAGTGCGACAGGGGGCTATCAGCCCCAGCATTTT. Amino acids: CASSATGGYQPQHF.

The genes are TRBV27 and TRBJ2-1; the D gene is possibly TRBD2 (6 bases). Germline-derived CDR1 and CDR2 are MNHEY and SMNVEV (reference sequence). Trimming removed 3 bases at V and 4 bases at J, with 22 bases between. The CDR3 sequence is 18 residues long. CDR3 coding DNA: TGTGCCAGCAGTTTTTACCGGGGGTCGCGGCAGGGATACAATGAGCAGTTCTTC. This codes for CASSFYRGSRQGYNEQFF.

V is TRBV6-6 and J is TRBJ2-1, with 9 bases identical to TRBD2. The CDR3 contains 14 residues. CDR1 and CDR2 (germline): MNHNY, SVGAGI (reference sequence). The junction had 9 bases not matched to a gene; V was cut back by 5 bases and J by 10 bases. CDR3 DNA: TGTGCCAGCAGTGGGCCTAGCGGGAAGGTGGAGCAGTTCTTC. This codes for CASSGPSGKVEQFF.